These 20 T cell receptor beta chains were all obtained from the same sample, sequenced in a study of blood T cell repertoires in COVID-19. The table came from immunoSEQ multiplex PCR; TCRdb's copy has only in-frame clones and leaves some out. Here the sample spans approximately 240,000 clones, 82% being singletons. Material: peripheral blood. These receptors were collected from a woman aged 80 or over with active or convalescent COVID-19.

CDR3 sequence: CASSLNNYGYTF. CDR3 DNA sequence: TGTGCCAGCAGCCTAAATAACTATGGCTACACCTTC. This sequence joins TRBV2 and TRBJ1-2; no definite D call. Germline V CDR1 and CDR2: SNHLY, FYNNEI. This CDR3 spans 12 amino acids. V was pared by 6 bases and J by 1 base, with 6 bases between.

The V call is TRBV6-1, the J call TRBJ2-3, with TRBD2 identical over 8 bases. This CDR3 comprises 16 residues. CDR1 MNHNS and CDR2 SASEGT come from the germline V gene. With 1 base clipped from V and 6 bases from J, the junction kept 9 bases outside the gene matches. The CDR3: CASSEVLRGGRDTQYF. DNA of the CDR3: TGTGCCAGCAGTGAAGTTTTACGGGGGGGGCGGGATACGCAGTATTTT.

The genes are TRBV2 and TRBJ2-1; 11 bases map to TRBD2. With 1 base clipped from V and 7 bases from J, the junction kept 6 bases outside the gene matches. Looked up from germline, CDR1 is SNHLY and CDR2 is FYNNEI. The CDR3 is 16 residues long. This CDR3 is CASSEGVSGRGNEQFF. In DNA, the CDR3 is TGTGCCAGCAGTGAAGGTGTTAGCGGGAGGGGGAATGAGCAGTTCTTC. The complete variable domain, with remaining parts taken from reference TRBV2 and TRBJ2-1, reads EPEVTQTPSHQVTQMGQEVILRCVPISNHLYFYWYRQILGQKVEFLVSFYNNEISEKSEIFDDQFSVERPDGSNFTLKIRSTKLEDSAMYFCASSEGVSGRGNEQFFGPGTRLTVL.

The V and J genes are TRBV5-1 and TRBJ2-3, with 8 bases aligning to TRBD2. CDR3 length: 17 amino acids. CDR1 and CDR2 from the germline V gene are SGHRS and YFSETQ. After removal of 0 bases from V and 2 bases from J, the junction contained 8 bases not matched to a gene. Here the CDR3 DNA reads TGCGCCAGCAGCTTGGCACTTACACTAGCGGACACAGATACGCAGTATTTT. Its protein is CASSLALTLADTDTQYF. The full variable domain, in which reference TRBV5-1 and TRBJ2-3 provide the parts outside the CDR3, is KAGVTQTPRYLIKTRGQQVTLSCSPISGHRSVSWYQQTPGQGLQFLFEYFSETQRNKGNFPGRFSGRQFSNSRSEMNVSTLELGDSALYLCASSLALTLADTDTQYFGPGTRLTVL.

This clone was detected many times. As DNA, the CDR3 is TGTGCCAGCACCCCGACTAGGGTCAATGAGCAGTTCTTC. Translated, it gives CASTPTRVNEQFF. V gene TRBV5-8 combines with J gene TRBJ2-1, with TRBD2 as a possible D gene (6 bases). Germline lookup yields CDR1 SGHTS and CDR2 YDEGEE. V was clipped by 6 bases and J by 6 bases, with 13 bases between them. The CDR3 spans 13 residues.

There are a few counts of this clone. The junction departs from the called germline gene at one end, perhaps through a read error. The chain carries TRBV7-7 and TRBJ2-7, with D possibly TRBD1 on 6 matching bases. Germline V gene sequence: CDR1 SSHAT, CDR2 FNYEAQ (reference sequence). The CDR3 has 15 amino acids. The CDR3 sequence: CASSLGAGERYEQYF. As DNA, the CDR3 is TGTGCTAGCAGCTTAGGGGCAGGGGAAAGGTACGAGCAGTACTTC.

The chain joins TRBV10-2 to TRBJ2-7; TRBD2 aligns across 10 bases. CDR1 and CDR2 (germline): WSHSY, SAAADI. This CDR3 region has 16 residues. V was pared by 3 bases and J by 6 bases, with 11 bases of the junction left unmatched. Written as DNA, the CDR3 is TGCGCCAGCAGTGATTTCGAGCGGGGGGGCCGTCGCGAGCAGTACTTC. Its translation: CASSDFERGGRREQYF.

This clone was seen more than once but under ten times. The V and J genes are TRBV28 and TRBJ1-1; a possible D gene is TRBD1 (6 bases). With 5 bases removed from V and 0 bases from J, the gap between germline ends came to 19 bases. The CDR3 covers 17 residues. From germline, CDR1 is MDHEN and CDR2 SYDVKM. The CDR3, as DNA: TGTGCCAGCAGTCTCCTCTATCCGGGACACATGAACACTGAAGCTTTCTTT. Its translation is CASSLLYPGHMNTEAFF.

This chain's CDR3 is CASSLRRGRFYEQYF. DNA of the CDR3: TGTGCCAGCAGTTTGCGGCGCGGGCGGTTCTACGAGCAGTACTTC. V is TRBV27 and J is TRBJ2-7, with D tentatively TRBD2 (5 bases). In germline, CDR1 is MNHEY, CDR2 SMNVEV (reference sequence). The V end lost 3 bases, the J end lost 3 bases, and 15 bases lay between the germline ends. This CDR3 contains 15 residues.

The chain is built from TRBV13 and TRBJ1-1; D uncertain. The CDR3 contains 16 residues. In germline, CDR1 is PRHDT, CDR2 FYEKMQ (reference sequence). V gave up 4 bases and J gave up 3 bases, with 18 bases separating them. The CDR3 DNA sequence: TGTGCCAGCAGCTACCCCTTGAGGAGGCGGGACACTGAAGCTTTCTTT. Its translation: CASSYPLRRRDTEAFF.

The genes are TRBV7-7 and TRBJ2-2; 9 bases line up with TRBD2. Unmatched junction bases numbered 9, after V lost 5 bases and J lost 2 bases. CDR1 and CDR2 from the germline V gene are SSHAT and FNYEAQ (reference sequence). The CDR3 is made up of 17 amino acids. The DNA of the CDR3 is TGTGCCAGCAGCACGAGACCTAGCGGGGTTAACACCGGGGAGCTGTTTTTT. It specifies CASSTRPSGVNTGELFF.

The chain carries TRBV5-1 and TRBJ2-2; tentatively, D is TRBD1 (6 bases). The germline CDR1 and CDR2 sequences are SGHRS and YFSETQ. This CDR3 has 15 residues. The V and J ends lost 0 bases and 6 bases respectively, with 12 bases between them. Here the CDR3 DNA reads TGCGCCAGCAGCTTGGAGGGGCAGGGGCCCGGGGAGCTGTTTTTT. Encoded protein: CASSLEGQGPGELFF.

This sequence joins TRBV2 and TRBJ1-2, with D perhaps matching TRBD1 (6 bases). CDR3 length: 14 amino acids. Germline V gives CDR1 SNHLY, CDR2 FYNNEI. The V end was cut by 3 bases, the J end by 6 bases, with 14 bases between. CDR3 in amino acids: CASSDGGRGHGYTF. Written as DNA, the CDR3 is TGTGCCAGCAGTGACGGAGGCAGGGGCCATGGCTACACCTTC.

The rearrangement joins TRBV28 to TRBJ2-3; 7 nucleotides align to TRBD1. V was clipped by 4 bases and J by 0 bases; unmatched bases: 7. The CDR3 extends over 16 amino acids. The germline gives CDR1 MDHEN, CDR2 SYDVKM. As DNA, the CDR3 is TGTGCCAGCAGTTCGAAAGGGGGCGCAAGCACAGATACGCAGTATTTT. Protein: CASSSKGGASTDTQYF. Together with reference TRBV28 and TRBJ2-3, the CDR3 gives the full variable domain: DVKVTQSSRYLVKRTGEKVFLECVQDMDHENMFWYRQDPGLGLRLIYFSYDVKMKEKGDIPEGYSVSREKKERFSLILESASTNQTSMYLCASSSKGGASTDTQYFGPGTRLTVL.

In this sample, this clone turned up a few times. The chain is built from TRBV3-1 (or the pseudogene TRBV3-2) and TRBJ2-3, with 7 nucleotides matching TRBD2. CDR1 is LGHDT, CDR2 YNNKEL, per germline (reference sequence). There are 13 residues in the CDR3. Germline trimming cut 0 bases from V and 9 bases from J; bases unmatched to any gene: 3. The CDR3: CASSQDGGGTQYF. CDR3 nucleotides: TGTGCCAGCAGCCAAGACGGGGGAGGGACGCAGTATTTT.

The table lists this clone with a few counts. V is TRBV10-3 and J is TRBJ1-3; no clear D. The V gene's germline CDR1 is ENHRY and CDR2 SYGVKD. CDR3 length: 14 residues. V was trimmed by 6 bases and J by 0 bases, leaving 9 bases between them. Here the CDR3 DNA reads TGTGCCATCAGCCCCTCTTACTCTGGAAACACCATATATTTT. Its translation: CAISPSYSGNTIYF.

This rearrangement joins TRBV5-6 to TRBJ1-1; 10 positions agree with TRBD1. The CDR3 runs to 15 residues. CDR1 and CDR2 from the germline V gene are SGHDT and YYEEEE. V shed 2 bases and J 11 bases; nucleotides not matched to a gene: 12. The CDR3 DNA is TGTGCCAGCAGCTTCCCAGACAGGGGGCGGGGTGGTGCTTTCTTT. The encoded protein is CASSFPDRGRGGAFF.

This clone was counted a few times. The chain combines TRBV12-3 or TRBV12-4 with TRBJ2-7; D is unresolved. The germline V and J ends were trimmed by 4 bases and 4 bases, with 5 bases remaining between them. There are 11 residues in the CDR3. The CDR3 DNA reads TGTGCCAGCAGTTCGGGTTACGAGCAGTACTTC. It translates to CASSSGYEQYF.

The rearrangement links TRBV5-8 to TRBJ1-2; tentatively, D is TRBD1 (5 bases). The ends were cut back, 4 bases at V and 2 bases at J, with 9 bases in the middle. Per the germline V gene, CDR1 is SGHTS and CDR2 is YDEGEE. This CDR3 region has 13 residues. CDR3 protein: CASSRDRNYGYTF. The CDR3 bases are TGTGCCAGCAGCCGAGACAGAAACTATGGCTACACCTTC.

This clone was seen a handful of times. V and J are TRBV27 and TRBJ1-5; TRBD1 is a possible D gene (5 bases). The length of the CDR3 is 15 residues. Germline-derived CDR1 and CDR2 are MNHEY and SMNVEV (reference sequence). The V end was cut by 6 bases, the J end by 4 bases, with 16 bases between. CDR3 DNA: TGTGCCAGCAGGGGGCGTCTGGGGAGGAATCAGCCCCAGCATTTT. Amino acids: CASRGRLGRNQPQHF.